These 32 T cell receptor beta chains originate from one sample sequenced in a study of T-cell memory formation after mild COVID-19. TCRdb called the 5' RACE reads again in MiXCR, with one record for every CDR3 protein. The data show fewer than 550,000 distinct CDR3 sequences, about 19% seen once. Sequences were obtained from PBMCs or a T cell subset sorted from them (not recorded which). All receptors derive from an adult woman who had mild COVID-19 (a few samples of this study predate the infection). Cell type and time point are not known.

The CDR3 DNA reads TGCGCCAGCAGCATAGTTGGACAGGGGGGAACTGAAGCTTTCTTT. Protein product: CASSIVGQGGTEAFF. The J gene is TRBJ1-1, the V gene TRBV5-1; TRBD1 matches 10 bases. The CDR3 runs to 15 residues. The V segment lost 4 bases and the J segment 5 bases; nucleotides outside the gene matches: 8. Per germline, CDR1 SGHRS and CDR2 YFSETQ.

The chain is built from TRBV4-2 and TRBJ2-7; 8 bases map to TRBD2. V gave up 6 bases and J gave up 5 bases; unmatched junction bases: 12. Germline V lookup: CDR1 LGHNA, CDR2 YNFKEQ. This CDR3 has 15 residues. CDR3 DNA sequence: TGTGCCAGCAGGTCTAGCGGGTTCACGTGGGACGAGCAGTACTTC. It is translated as CASRSSGFTWDEQYF.

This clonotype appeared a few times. Here the CDR3 reads CASSTRDLNYGYTF. In DNA form, the CDR3 reads TGTGCCAGCAGCACTCGGGACCTTAACTATGGCTACACCTTC. This chain connects TRBV7-9 to TRBJ1-2; possibly TRBD1 for D (5 bases). The V end was cut by 5 bases, the J end by 1 base, with 11 bases between. This CDR3 is 14 amino acids long. Germline V gives CDR1 SEHNR, CDR2 FQNEAQ (reference sequence).

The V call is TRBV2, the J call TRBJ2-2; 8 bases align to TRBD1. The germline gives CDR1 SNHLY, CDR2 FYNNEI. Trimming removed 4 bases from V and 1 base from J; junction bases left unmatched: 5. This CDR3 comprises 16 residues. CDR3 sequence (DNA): TGTGCCAGCAGTGTTCAGGGGGCGGTGAACACCGGGGAGCTGTTTTTT. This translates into CASSVQGAVNTGELFF.

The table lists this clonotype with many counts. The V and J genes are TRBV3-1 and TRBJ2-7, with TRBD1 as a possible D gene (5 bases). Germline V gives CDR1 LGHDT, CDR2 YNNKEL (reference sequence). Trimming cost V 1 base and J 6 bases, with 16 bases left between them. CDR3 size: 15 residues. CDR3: CASSQVKDTFSEQYF. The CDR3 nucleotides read TGTGCCAGCAGCCAAGTTAAGGACACCTTCTCCGAGCAGTACTTC.

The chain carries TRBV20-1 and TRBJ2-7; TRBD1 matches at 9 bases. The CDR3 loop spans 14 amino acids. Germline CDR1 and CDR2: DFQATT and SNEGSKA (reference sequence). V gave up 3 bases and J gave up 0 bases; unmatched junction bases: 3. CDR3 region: CSARQTGGSYEQYF. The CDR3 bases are TGCAGTGCTAGGCAGACAGGGGGCTCCTACGAGCAGTACTTC.

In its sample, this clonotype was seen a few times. The CDR3 loop reads CASSYSKGGRGEKLFF. The CDR3 DNA reads TGTGCCAGCAGTTACTCGAAAGGGGGCAGGGGTGAAAAACTGTTTTTT. The chain links TRBV6-5 to TRBJ1-4; TRBD1 agrees at 7 bases. The CDR3 runs 16 residues. Germline lookup yields CDR1 MNHEY and CDR2 SVGAGI. V lost 0 bases and J lost 7; bases outside the gene matches: 8.

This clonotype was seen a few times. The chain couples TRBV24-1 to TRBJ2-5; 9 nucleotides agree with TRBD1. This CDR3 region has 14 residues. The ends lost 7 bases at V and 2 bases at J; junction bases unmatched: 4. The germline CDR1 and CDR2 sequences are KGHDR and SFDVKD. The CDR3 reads CATSGTGKQETQYF. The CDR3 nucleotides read TGTGCCACCAGCGGGACAGGGAAACAAGAGACCCAGTACTTC.

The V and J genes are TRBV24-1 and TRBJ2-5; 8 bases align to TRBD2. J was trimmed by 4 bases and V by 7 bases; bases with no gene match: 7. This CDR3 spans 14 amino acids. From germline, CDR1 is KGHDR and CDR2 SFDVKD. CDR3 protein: CATSPTGGGETQYF. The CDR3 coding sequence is TGTGCCACCAGCCCTACGGGGGGGGGAGAGACCCAGTACTTC.

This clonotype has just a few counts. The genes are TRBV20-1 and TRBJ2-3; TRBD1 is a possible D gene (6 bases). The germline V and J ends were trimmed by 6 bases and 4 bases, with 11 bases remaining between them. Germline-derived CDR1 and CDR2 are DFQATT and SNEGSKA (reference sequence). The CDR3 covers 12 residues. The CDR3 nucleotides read TGCAGTGCCAGCAGGGGCCCAGATACGCAGTATTTT. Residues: CSASRGPDTQYF.

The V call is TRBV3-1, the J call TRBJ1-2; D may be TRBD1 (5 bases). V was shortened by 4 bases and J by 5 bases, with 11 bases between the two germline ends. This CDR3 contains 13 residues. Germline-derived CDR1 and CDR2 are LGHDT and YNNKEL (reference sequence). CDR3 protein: CASSPDTSYGYTF. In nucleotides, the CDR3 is TGTGCCAGCAGCCCGGACACAAGTTATGGCTACACCTTC.

CDR3 in amino acids: CASSPQGLLTDTQYF. CDR3 nucleotide sequence: TGTGCCAGCAGCCCCCAGGGACTGCTCACAGATACGCAGTATTTT. The chain couples TRBV7-3 to TRBJ2-3, with a weak D call TRBD2 (6 bases). The CDR3 is 15 amino acids. V shed 5 bases and J shed 2 bases, with 14 bases lying between them. The germline gives CDR1 SGHTA, CDR2 FQGTGA.

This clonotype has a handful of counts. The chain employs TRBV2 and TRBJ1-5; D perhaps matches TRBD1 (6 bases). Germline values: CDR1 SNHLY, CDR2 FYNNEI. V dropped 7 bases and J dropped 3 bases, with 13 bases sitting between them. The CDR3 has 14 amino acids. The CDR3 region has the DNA TGTGCCAGCACCCAAGACAGGAACAATCAGCCCCAGCATTTT. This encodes CASTQDRNNQPQHF.

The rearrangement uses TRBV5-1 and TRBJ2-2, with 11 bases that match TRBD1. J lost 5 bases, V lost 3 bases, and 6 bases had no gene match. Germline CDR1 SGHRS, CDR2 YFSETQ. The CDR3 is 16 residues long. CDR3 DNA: TGCGCCAGCAGCTACACCGGGACAGGGGGAACCGGGGAGCTGTTTTTT. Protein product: CASSYTGTGGTGELFF.

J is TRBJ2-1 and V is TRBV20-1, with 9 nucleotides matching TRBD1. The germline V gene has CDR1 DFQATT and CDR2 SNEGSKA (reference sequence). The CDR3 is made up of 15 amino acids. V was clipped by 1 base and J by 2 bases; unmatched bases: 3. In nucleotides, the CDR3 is TGCAGTGCTAGAGGGGACAGGGTTACCTACAATGAGCAGTTCTTC. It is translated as CSARGDRVTYNEQFF.

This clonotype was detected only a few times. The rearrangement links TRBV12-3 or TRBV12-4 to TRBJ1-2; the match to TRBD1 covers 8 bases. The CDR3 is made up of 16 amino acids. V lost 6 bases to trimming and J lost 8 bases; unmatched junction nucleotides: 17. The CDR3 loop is CASRRASGTGYLGYTF. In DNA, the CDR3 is TGTGCCAGCAGACGCGCCTCCGGGACAGGCTATTTAGGCTACACCTTC.

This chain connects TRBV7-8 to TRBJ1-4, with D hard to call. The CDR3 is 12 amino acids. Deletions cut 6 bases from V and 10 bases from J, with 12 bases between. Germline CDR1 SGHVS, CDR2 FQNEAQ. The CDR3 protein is CASSLEVGKLFF. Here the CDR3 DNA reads TGTGCCAGCAGTTTGGAAGTGGGAAAACTGTTTTTT. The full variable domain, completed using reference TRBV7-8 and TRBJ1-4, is GAGVSQSPRYKVAKRGQDVALRCDPISGHVSLFWYQQALGQGPEFLTYFQNEAQLDKSGLPSDRFFAERPEGSVSTLKIQRTQQEDSAVYLCASSLEVGKLFFGSGTQLSVL.

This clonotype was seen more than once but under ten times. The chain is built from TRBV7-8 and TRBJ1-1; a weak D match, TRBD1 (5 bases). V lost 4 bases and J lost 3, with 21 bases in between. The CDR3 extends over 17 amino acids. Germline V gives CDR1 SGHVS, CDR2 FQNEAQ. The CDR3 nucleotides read TGTGCCAGCAGCTACGACAGATTTCAGAATTTTGACACTGAAGCTTTCTTT. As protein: CASSYDRFQNFDTEAFF.

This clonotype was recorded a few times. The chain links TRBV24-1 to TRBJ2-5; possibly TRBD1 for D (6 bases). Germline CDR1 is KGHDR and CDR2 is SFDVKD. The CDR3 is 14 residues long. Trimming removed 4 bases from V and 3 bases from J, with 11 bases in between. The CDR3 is CATSEQGRKETQYF. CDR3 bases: TGTGCCACCAGTGAACAGGGTCGGAAAGAGACCCAGTACTTC.

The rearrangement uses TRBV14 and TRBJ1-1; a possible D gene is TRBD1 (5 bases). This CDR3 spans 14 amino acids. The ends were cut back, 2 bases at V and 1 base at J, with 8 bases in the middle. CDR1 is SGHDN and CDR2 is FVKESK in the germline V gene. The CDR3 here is CASSQIDRNTEAFF. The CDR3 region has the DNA TGTGCCAGCAGCCAAATTGACAGGAACACTGAAGCTTTCTTT.

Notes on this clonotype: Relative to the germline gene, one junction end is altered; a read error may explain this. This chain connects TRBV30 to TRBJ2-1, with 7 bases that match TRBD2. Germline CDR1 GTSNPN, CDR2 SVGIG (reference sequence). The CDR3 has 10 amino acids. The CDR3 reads CAWSVRTSVF. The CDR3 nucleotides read TGTGCCTGGAGTGTGAGGACTAGTGTCTTC.

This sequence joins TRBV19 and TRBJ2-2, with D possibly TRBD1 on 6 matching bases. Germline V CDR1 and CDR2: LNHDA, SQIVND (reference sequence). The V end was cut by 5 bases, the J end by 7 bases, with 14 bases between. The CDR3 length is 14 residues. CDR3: CASSVHRENGELFF. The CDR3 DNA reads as TGTGCCAGTAGTGTTCACAGGGAGAACGGGGAGCTGTTTTTT.

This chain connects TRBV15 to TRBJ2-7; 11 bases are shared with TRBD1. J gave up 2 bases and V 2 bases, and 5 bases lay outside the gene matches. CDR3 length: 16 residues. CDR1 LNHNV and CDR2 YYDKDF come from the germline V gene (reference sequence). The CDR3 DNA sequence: TGTGCCACCAGCAGACGGGACAGGGGGTTACCCTACGAGCAGTACTTC. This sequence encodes CATSRRDRGLPYEQYF.

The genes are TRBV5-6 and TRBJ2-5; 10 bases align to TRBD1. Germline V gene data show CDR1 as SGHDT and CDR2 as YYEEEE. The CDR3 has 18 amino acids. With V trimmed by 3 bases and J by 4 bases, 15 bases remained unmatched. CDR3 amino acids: CASSSPKTTGGWIETQYF. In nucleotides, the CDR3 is TGTGCCAGCAGCTCACCTAAGACGACAGGGGGCTGGATAGAGACCCAGTACTTC.

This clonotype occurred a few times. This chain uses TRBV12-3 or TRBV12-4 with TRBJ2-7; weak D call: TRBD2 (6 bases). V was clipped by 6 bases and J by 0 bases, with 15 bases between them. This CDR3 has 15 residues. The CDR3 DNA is TGTGCCAGCAGCCCCCGGCCGGGAGTCTCCTACGAGCAGTACTTC. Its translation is CASSPRPGVSYEQYF.

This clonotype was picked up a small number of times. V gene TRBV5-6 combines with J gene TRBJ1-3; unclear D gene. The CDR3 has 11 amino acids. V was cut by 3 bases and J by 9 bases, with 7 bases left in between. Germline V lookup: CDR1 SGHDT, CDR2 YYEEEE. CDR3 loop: CASSSWGTIYF. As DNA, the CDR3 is TGTGCCAGCAGCTCCTGGGGCACCATATATTTT.

CDR3 region: CASSQERWGFGGYTF. As DNA, the CDR3 is TGTGCCAGCAGCCAAGAGAGGTGGGGGTTCGGCGGCTACACCTTC. The chain recombines TRBV14 with TRBJ1-2, with D possibly TRBD1 on 5 matching bases. CDR1 is SGHDN, CDR2 FVKESK, per germline. This CDR3 contains 15 residues. Trimming removed 0 bases at V and 8 bases at J, with 16 bases between.

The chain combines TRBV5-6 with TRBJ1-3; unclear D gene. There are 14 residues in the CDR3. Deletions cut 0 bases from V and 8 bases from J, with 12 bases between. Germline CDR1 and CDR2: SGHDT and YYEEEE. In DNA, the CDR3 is TGTGCCAGCAGCTTGGTAGGGCCGGCGGACACCATATATTTT. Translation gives CASSLVGPADTIYF.

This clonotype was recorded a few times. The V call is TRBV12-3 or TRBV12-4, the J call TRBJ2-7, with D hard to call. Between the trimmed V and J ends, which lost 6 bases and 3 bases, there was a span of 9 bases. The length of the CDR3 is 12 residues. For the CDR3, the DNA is TGTGCCAGCAGGGACGGAGTCTACGAGCAGTACTTC. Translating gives CASRDGVYEQYF.

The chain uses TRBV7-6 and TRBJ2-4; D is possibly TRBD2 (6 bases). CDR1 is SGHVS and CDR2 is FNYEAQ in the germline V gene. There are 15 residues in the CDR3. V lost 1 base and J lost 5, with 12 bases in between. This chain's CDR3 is CASSLVAGTENIQYF. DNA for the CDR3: TGTGCCAGCAGCTTAGTTGCGGGGACGGAAAACATTCAGTACTTC. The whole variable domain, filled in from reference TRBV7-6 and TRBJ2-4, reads GAGVSQSPRYKVTKRGQDVALRCDPISGHVSLYWYRQALGQGPEFLTYFNYEAQQDKSGLPNDRFSAERPEGSISTLTIQRTEQRDSAMYRCASSLVAGTENIQYFGAGTRLSVL.

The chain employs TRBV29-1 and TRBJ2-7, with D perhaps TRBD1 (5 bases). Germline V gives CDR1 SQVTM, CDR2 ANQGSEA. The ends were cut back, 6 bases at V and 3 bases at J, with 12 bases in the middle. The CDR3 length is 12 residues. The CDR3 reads CSVPGIGYEQYF. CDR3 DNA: TGCAGCGTCCCAGGGATCGGCTACGAGCAGTACTTC.

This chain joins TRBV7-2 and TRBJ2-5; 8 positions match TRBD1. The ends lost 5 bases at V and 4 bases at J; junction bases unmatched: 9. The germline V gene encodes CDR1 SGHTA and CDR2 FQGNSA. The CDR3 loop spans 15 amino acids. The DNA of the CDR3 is TGTGCCAGCAGCCAGGGGGCGGGAAGGGGAGAGACCCAGTACTTC. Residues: CASSQGAGRGETQYF.